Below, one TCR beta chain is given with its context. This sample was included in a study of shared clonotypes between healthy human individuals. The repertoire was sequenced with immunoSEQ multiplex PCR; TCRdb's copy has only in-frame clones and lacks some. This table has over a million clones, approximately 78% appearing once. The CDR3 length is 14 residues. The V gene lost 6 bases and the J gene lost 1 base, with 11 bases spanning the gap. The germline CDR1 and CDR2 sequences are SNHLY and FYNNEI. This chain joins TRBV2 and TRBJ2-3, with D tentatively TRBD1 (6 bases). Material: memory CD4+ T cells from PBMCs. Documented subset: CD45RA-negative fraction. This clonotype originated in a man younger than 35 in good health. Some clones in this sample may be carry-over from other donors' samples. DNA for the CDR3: TGTGCCAGCAGCGCTCGGACAGGCACAGATACGCAGTATTTT. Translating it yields CASSARTGTDTQYF.